One sample yielded the 11 T cell receptor beta chains listed below, sequenced in a study of blood T cell repertoires in COVID-19. This table comes from immunoSEQ multiplex PCR, and its TCRdb copy is limited to in-frame clones, with some not included. The sample lists approximately 300,000 clones; about 90% were seen once. The sequenced sample consisted of PBMCs or T cells enriched from blood (not recorded which). Receptors originate from a woman aged 25 to 39 who had recovered from COVID-19.

This chain joins TRBV6-5 and TRBJ2-3; 7 nucleotides match TRBD1. V lost 9 bases and J lost 6; bases outside the gene matches: 12. Germline V gene lookup returns CDR1 MNHEY and CDR2 SVGAGI. This CDR3 region has 14 residues. CDR3 protein: CASSSGTEVDTQYF. Here the CDR3 DNA reads TGTGCCAGTTCGTCCGGGACAGAGGTGGATACGCAGTATTTT.

This chain connects TRBV20-1 to TRBJ1-3; 7 bases line up with TRBD1. This CDR3 spans 16 amino acids. CDR1 DFQATT and CDR2 SNEGSKA come from the germline V gene (reference sequence). The V segment lost 3 bases and the J segment 7 bases; nucleotides outside the gene matches: 15. In DNA form, the CDR3 reads TGCAGTGCTAGTCCGACTACCTCGACAGGGTCCAACACCATATATTTT. Protein sequence: CSASPTTSTGSNTIYF.

The chain has TRBV15 and TRBJ1-3; D is perhaps TRBD1 (6 bases). The CDR3 consists of 17 residues. Trimming shortened V by 3 bases and J by 3 bases, and 18 bases separated the two germline ends. Germline-derived CDR1 and CDR2 are LNHNV and YYDKDF (reference sequence). In nucleotides, the CDR3 is TGTGCCACCAGCAGTAGACTACAGGGTTTTATTGGAAACACCATATATTTT. Protein: CATSSRLQGFIGNTIYF.

V is TRBV6-2 or TRBV6-3 and J is TRBJ2-7; unclear D gene. Trimming took 1 base from V and 0 from J, leaving 13 bases between them. The germline CDR1 and CDR2 sequences are MNHEY and SVGEGT. This CDR3 has 16 residues. CDR3 bases: TGTGCCAGCAGTTACTGGTCCTACCCGAGCTCCTACGAGCAGTACTTC. This gives the protein CASSYWSYPSSYEQYF.

This chain connects TRBV18 to TRBJ2-3; unclear D gene. V gave up 0 bases and J gave up 5 bases, with 6 bases separating them. The CDR3 has 13 amino acids. Germline lookup yields CDR1 KGHSH and CDR2 LQKENI. The CDR3 protein is CASSPPSRDTQYF. The DNA for the CDR3 is TGTGCCAGCTCACCACCGTCCAGAGATACGCAGTATTTT. Together with reference TRBV18 and TRBJ2-3, the CDR3 gives the full variable domain: NAGVMQNPRHLVRRRGQEARLRCSPMKGHSHVYWYRQLPEEGLKFMVYLQKENIIDESGMPKERFSAEFPKEGPSILRIQQVVRGDSAAYFCASSPPSRDTQYFGPGTRLTVL.

For this clone: This sample includes further DNA sequences coding for the same CDR3. The rearrangement links TRBV9 to TRBJ1-4; D perhaps matches TRBD1 (6 bases). The V end was cut by 2 bases, the J end by 5 bases, with 10 bases between. CDR3 length: 14 amino acids. Germline loops: CDR1 SGDLS, CDR2 YYNGEE. The CDR3 loop reads CASSVGGPNEKLFF. In DNA, the CDR3 is TGTGCCAGCAGCGTGGGGGGGCCAAATGAAAAACTGTTTTTT.

CDR3 sequence (DNA): TGTGCCAGCAGCCCCAGCAGGGGGGCAGATACGCAGTATTTT. Translation: CASSPSRGADTQYF. This chain uses TRBV2 with TRBJ2-3, with a tentative D call TRBD1 (7 bases). Germline V gene lookup returns CDR1 SNHLY and CDR2 FYNNEI. V lost 6 bases and J 4 bases, leaving 14 bases between the germline ends. This CDR3 contains 14 residues.

This sequence joins TRBV2 and TRBJ2-5; TRBD1 matches 9 bases. Per the germline V gene, CDR1 is SNHLY and CDR2 is FYNNEI. V gave up 5 bases and J gave up 5 bases; unmatched junction bases: 6. The CDR3 length is 14 residues. The CDR3 DNA reads TGTGCCAGCAGTTTGGGACAGGGCAGGGAGACCCAGTACTTC. This encodes CASSLGQGRETQYF.

This clone was observed a handful of times. The chain has TRBV3-1 (or the pseudogene TRBV3-2) and TRBJ1-3; TRBD1 is a possible D gene (6 bases). V was trimmed by 2 bases and J by 1 base, leaving 9 bases between them. Germline V gives CDR1 LGHDT, CDR2 YNNKEL (reference sequence). This CDR3 comprises 15 residues. This chain's CDR3 is CASSQLRGSGNTIYF. CDR3 coding DNA: TGTGCCAGCAGCCAACTCAGGGGATCTGGAAACACCATATATTTT.

The V and J genes are TRBV6-5 and TRBJ1-1; TRBD1 might be the D (6 bases). V dropped 5 bases and J dropped 0 bases, with 10 bases sitting between them. The CDR3 has 14 residues. Germline assignment: CDR1 MNHEY and CDR2 SVGAGI. The CDR3 spells CASSRTGMNTEAFF. The CDR3 nucleotides read TGTGCCAGCAGTCGTACAGGGATGAACACTGAAGCTTTCTTT.

The gene calls are TRBV2 and TRBJ1-2; D may be TRBD1 (5 bases). The CDR3 totals 14 residues. Trimming stripped 0 bases from V and 4 bases from J, with 9 bases between. The germline CDR1 and CDR2 sequences are SNHLY and FYNNEI. The CDR3 DNA is TGTGCCAGCAGTGAAGCGGAGACAGCCTATGGCTACACCTTC. It yields the protein CASSEAETAYGYTF.